The clone carrying this T cell receptor (beta chain) is identified as medium-sized from frequency. Antigen: not known. Total CD8+ T cells were enriched by a separation that was negative and magnetic. These data are taken from a study of human CD8 memory T cell subsets. Study-level results: Only minimal overlap was seen between the stem-like memory and the precursor exhausted T cell repertoires.

Sequencing libraries of TCR beta were made by UMI-labeled 5' RACE. TCRdb re-called the 5' RACE reads and shows each CDR3 protein once, DNA omitted. The table lists about 10,000 distinct CDR3 sequences. The CDR3 has 14 residues. CDR1 is MDHEN and CDR2 is SYDVKM in the germline V gene. The chain uses TRBV28 and TRBJ1-1. The clonotype comes from a human donor in good health. Sequences were obtained from CD8+ stem-like memory T cells (TSCM and TCM) sorted from PBMCs. Noted subset: stem-like memory CD8 T cells (TSTEM), CCR7+ PD-1- TIGIT-. The chain's CDR3 is CASRRAFMNTEAFF.